What follows are 31 T cell receptor beta chains derived from one specimen sequenced in a study of blood T cell repertoires in COVID-19. Profiling relied on immunoSEQ multiplex PCR, and the TCRdb table lists in-frame clones only, not all of them. The sample comprises hundreds of thousands of clones, more than 75% of which are singletons, and about 1% rests with the top ten. The sequenced sample consisted of peripheral blood. The receptor source for this set is a woman in her thirties or forties who had recovered from COVID-19.

This CDR3 is CASSVDLSGSGAFF. DNA of the CDR3: TGTGCCAGCAGCGTAGATCTGTCGGGGTCGGGAGCTTTCTTT. The rearrangement joins TRBV9 to TRBJ1-1; no clear D gene. Germline assignment: CDR1 SGDLS and CDR2 YYNGEE. Trimming removed 0 bases from V and 10 bases from J, with 16 bases in between. The CDR3 covers 14 residues.

The chain joins TRBV19 to TRBJ2-3; D is perhaps TRBD2 (6 bases). The CDR3 totals 13 residues. The germline V gene encodes CDR1 LNHDA and CDR2 SQIVND (reference sequence). V shed 5 bases and J shed 8 bases, with 14 bases lying between them. CDR3 residues: CASSPDLGGTQYF. The CDR3 bases are TGTGCCAGTAGTCCGGACTTGGGGGGTACGCAGTATTTT.

This sequence joins TRBV7-6 and TRBJ2-1; 8 nucleotides line up with TRBD1. Germline V gene sequence: CDR1 SGHVS, CDR2 FNYEAQ. The CDR3 extends over 15 amino acids. V shed 2 bases and J 8 bases; nucleotides not matched to a gene: 8. The CDR3: CASSLRQGIEYEQFF. The CDR3 bases are TGTGCCAGCAGCTTACGACAGGGGATTGAGTATGAGCAGTTCTTC.

V is TRBV3-1 (or the pseudogene TRBV3-2) and J is TRBJ2-1; TRBD2 aligns across 9 bases. There are 15 residues in the CDR3. The junction had 8 bases not matched to a gene; V was cut back by 7 bases and J by 4 bases. Germline V CDR1 and CDR2: LGHDT, YNNKEL (reference sequence). DNA for the CDR3: TGTGCCAGCACCCCGACTAGCGGAGCGTACAATGAGCAGTTCTTC. Its translation is CASTPTSGAYNEQFF.

This chain connects TRBV3-1 (or the pseudogene TRBV3-2) to TRBJ1-1; D is ambiguous. Trimming removed 3 bases at V and 2 bases at J, with 13 bases between. Germline loops: CDR1 LGHDT, CDR2 YNNKEL (reference sequence). The CDR3 has 15 amino acids. For the CDR3, the DNA is TGTGCCAGCAGCCATTACCTCAACTCAAACACTGAAGCTTTCTTT. Protein sequence: CASSHYLNSNTEAFF.

This CDR3 reads CASSEASGTEAFF. The DNA for the CDR3 is TGTGCCAGCAGTGAGGCGTCAGGGACTGAAGCTTTCTTT. V gene TRBV2 combines with J gene TRBJ1-1, with D maybe TRBD1 (5 bases). This CDR3 spans 13 amino acids. Germline CDR1 reads SNHLY; CDR2 reads FYNNEI. Trimming took 3 bases from V and 5 from J, leaving 10 bases between them.

The J gene is TRBJ1-1, the V gene TRBV12-3 or TRBV12-4; D call uncertain. V lost 0 bases, J lost 1 base, and 3 bases lay in between. This CDR3 has 13 residues. The CDR3 DNA is TGTGCCAGCAGTTTAGCGGCGAACACTGAAGCTTTCTTT. Translated, it gives CASSLAANTEAFF.

This chain uses TRBV20-1 with TRBJ1-2; tentatively, D is TRBD1 (5 bases). This CDR3 is built from 11 residues. Germline-derived CDR1 and CDR2 are DFQATT and SNEGSKA (reference sequence). V lost 7 bases and J lost 3, with 9 bases in between. CDR3 sequence reads: CSGGGDYGYTF. CDR3 nucleotide sequence: TGCAGTGGGGGGGGAGACTATGGCTACACCTTC.

The chain has TRBV7-3 and TRBJ1-2, with TRBD1 identical over 7 bases. The germline CDR1 and CDR2 sequences are SGHTA and FQGTGA. This CDR3 has 13 amino acids. Trimming took 1 base from V and 6 from J; bases not matched to a gene: 2. In DNA form, the CDR3 reads TGTGCCAGCAGCTTAAAGGGGACAGATGGCTACACCTTC. Its protein is CASSLKGTDGYTF. Variable domain in full (rest from reference TRBV7-3 and TRBJ1-2): GAGVSQTPSNKVTEKGKYVELRCDPISGHTALYWYRQSLGQGPEFLIYFQGTGAADDSGLPNDRFFAVRPEGSVSTLKIQRTERGDSAVYLCASSLKGTDGYTFGSGTRLTVV.

The chain joins TRBV4-2 to TRBJ1-5, with D possibly TRBD1 on 6 matching bases. Germline V gene lookup returns CDR1 LGHNA and CDR2 YNFKEQ. Deletions cut 0 bases from V and 7 bases from J, with 13 bases between. The CDR3 sequence is 15 residues long. CDR3 protein: CASSQEEIGGQPQHF. The CDR3 bases are TGTGCCAGCAGCCAAGAGGAGATTGGGGGCCAGCCCCAGCATTTT.

The chain has TRBV2 and TRBJ2-7; 7 bases align to TRBD2. The CDR3 runs to 16 residues. Germline loops: CDR1 SNHLY, CDR2 FYNNEI. Unmatched junction bases numbered 17, after V lost 7 bases and J lost 5 bases. The CDR3 nucleotides read TGTGCCAGCATGTCCCGGCCTAGCGGCGGGGTCGACGAGCAGTACGTC. It translates to CASMSRPSGGVDEQYV.

The chain couples TRBV19 to TRBJ2-2; 8 bases fit TRBD1. This CDR3 contains 14 residues. V gave up 6 bases and J gave up 6 bases; unmatched junction bases: 6. Germline CDR1 is LNHDA and CDR2 is SQIVND (reference sequence). The CDR3 DNA is TGTGCCAGTAGGACAGGGGTAATAGCCGGGGAGCTGTTTTTT. Amino acid sequence: CASRTGVIAGELFF.

This clone has only a few counts. The chain carries TRBV24-1 and TRBJ2-7; 10 nucleotides agree with TRBD1. With V trimmed by 3 bases and J by 5 bases, 6 bases remained unmatched. This CDR3 comprises 15 residues. The germline CDR1 and CDR2 sequences are KGHDR and SFDVKD. The CDR3 DNA follows: TGTGCCACCAGTGATGCGGGACAGGGGAGTGACGAGCAGTACTTC. Its translation is CATSDAGQGSDEQYF.

V gene TRBV3-1 (or the pseudogene TRBV3-2) combines with J gene TRBJ1-1, with 7 bases matching TRBD1. Unmatched junction bases numbered 3, after V lost 3 bases and J lost 2 bases. In germline, CDR1 is LGHDT, CDR2 YNNKEL (reference sequence). CDR3 length: 14 amino acids. CDR3 DNA: TGTGCCAGCAGCCACCGACAGGGCAACACTGAAGCTTTCTTT. Amino acids: CASSHRQGNTEAFF.

This clone was seen just once. The chain couples TRBV5-1 to TRBJ2-5, with 9 bases matching TRBD1. J gave up 5 bases and V 4 bases, and 12 bases lay outside the gene matches. From germline, CDR1 is SGHRS and CDR2 YFSETQ. The CDR3 extends over 16 amino acids. CDR3 sequence reads: CASSPNRGPTWETQYF. The DNA for the CDR3 is TGCGCCAGCAGCCCCAACAGGGGGCCGACCTGGGAGACCCAGTACTTC.

This clone appeared a single time. CDR3 residues: CASSLGQGPGGNTIYF. The CDR3 coding sequence is TGTGCCAGCAGCTTGGGGCAGGGCCCCGGTGGAAACACCATATATTTT. V is TRBV5-4 and J is TRBJ1-3; D may be TRBD1 (5 bases). The germline V gene has CDR1 SGHNT and CDR2 YYREEE (reference sequence). The length of the CDR3 is 16 residues. Trimming shortened V by 0 bases and J by 3 bases, and 13 bases separated the two germline ends.

The rearrangement uses TRBV27 and TRBJ2-7; D is undetermined. The V end lost 2 bases, the J end lost 4 bases, and 6 bases lay between the germline ends. The CDR3 covers 12 residues. Germline CDR1 is MNHEY and CDR2 is SMNVEV (reference sequence). DNA of the CDR3: TGTGCCAGCAGTTTACCCGGGTACGAGCAGTACGTC. It yields the protein CASSLPGYEQYV.

The chain employs TRBV27 and TRBJ2-7; 8 bases are shared with TRBD2. This CDR3 spans 14 amino acids. Trimming at V came to 6 bases and at J to 3 bases, leaving 7 bases not matched to a gene. The germline CDR1 and CDR2 sequences are MNHEY and SMNVEV (reference sequence). The chain's CDR3 is CASSPAGALYEQYF. CDR3 nucleotides: TGTGCCAGCAGCCCAGCGGGAGCCCTCTACGAGCAGTACTTC.

V and J are TRBV3-1 (or the pseudogene TRBV3-2) and TRBJ2-7; D is possibly TRBD1 (6 bases). The ends were cut back, 0 bases at V and 5 bases at J, with 14 bases in the middle. The length of the CDR3 is 15 residues. Germline values: CDR1 LGHDT, CDR2 YNNKEL (reference sequence). The CDR3 loop is CASSQDVGTLHEQYV. The CDR3 DNA is TGTGCCAGCAGCCAAGATGTCGGGACACTCCACGAGCAGTACGTC.

This clone occurred a few times. The chain has TRBV5-6 and TRBJ1-1; no definite D call. The germline CDR1 and CDR2 sequences are SGHDT and YYEEEE. Trimming stripped 4 bases from V and 1 base from J, with 11 bases between. This CDR3 has 14 amino acids. The CDR3 protein is CASSPPRPNTEAFF. The CDR3 nucleotides are TGTGCCAGCAGCCCCCCGAGGCCGAACACTGAAGCTTTCTTT.

The chain is built from TRBV6-1 and TRBJ1-5; D perhaps matches TRBD1 (5 bases). Looked up from germline, CDR1 is MNHNS and CDR2 is SASEGT. The CDR3 runs 16 residues. The V gene lost 0 bases and the J gene lost 4 bases, with 13 bases spanning the gap. The DNA of the CDR3 is TGTGCCAGCAGTGAAGCGCCGGGGGTGTTGAATCAGCCCCAGCATTTT. Protein sequence: CASSEAPGVLNQPQHF.

This clone is a singleton in its sample. Other nucleotide sequences in the sample specify the same CDR3. This chain uses TRBV30 with TRBJ2-2, with D possibly TRBD2 on 6 matching bases. Germline V gene lookup returns CDR1 GTSNPN and CDR2 SVGIG (reference sequence). CDR3 length: 13 residues. V was shortened by 3 bases and J by 4 bases, with 9 bases between the two germline ends. The chain's CDR3 is CAWSVGGTGELFF. CDR3 in DNA: TGTGCCTGGAGCGTCGGGGGCACCGGGGAGCTGTTTTTT.

This sequence joins TRBV27 and TRBJ2-5; 7 bases line up with TRBD1. Germline CDR1 reads MNHEY; CDR2 reads SMNVEV (reference sequence). This CDR3 is 13 amino acids long. With V trimmed by 5 bases and J by 5 bases, 5 bases remained unmatched. The CDR3 loop reads CASSQGDWETQYF. CDR3 bases: TGTGCCAGCAGTCAGGGGGATTGGGAGACCCAGTACTTC.

The chain carries TRBV4-2 and TRBJ1-5; TRBD1 matches 8 bases. The trim removed 1 base at V and 1 base at J, leaving 3 bases unmatched. CDR3 length: 16 amino acids. CDR1 and CDR2 (germline): LGHNA, YNFKEQ. The CDR3 bases are TGTGCCAGCAGCCAAGGCAGGGGGCTAAGCAATCAGCCCCAGCATTTT. Translation gives CASSQGRGLSNQPQHF.

This chain joins TRBV5-6 and TRBJ2-3, with TRBD2 identical over 7 bases. The trim removed 0 bases at V and 9 bases at J, leaving 1 base unmatched. This CDR3 contains 12 residues. Germline lookup yields CDR1 SGHDT and CDR2 YYEEEE. The CDR3 sequence is CASSLGRGTQYF. The CDR3 DNA reads TGTGCCAGCAGCTTGGGGCGGGGGACGCAGTATTTT.

CDR3 amino acids: CASSQEVGLAGGRNIQYF. The CDR3 DNA reads TGCGCCAGCAGCCAAGAAGTTGGGCTAGCGGGAGGGAGGAACATTCAGTACTTC. The chain has TRBV4-3 and TRBJ2-4; the match to TRBD2 covers 12 bases. Germline V gene sequence: CDR1 LGHNA, CDR2 YSLEER. V was clipped by 0 bases and J by 7 bases; unmatched bases: 10. There are 18 residues in the CDR3.

This clone appeared a single time. V and J are TRBV30 and TRBJ1-3, with unresolved D. The V gene lost 4 bases and the J gene lost 0 bases, with 7 bases spanning the gap. The CDR3 totals 13 residues. Germline CDR1 reads GTSNPN; CDR2 reads SVGIG (reference sequence). This CDR3 reads CAWNPSSGNTIYF. CDR3 DNA sequence: TGTGCCTGGAACCCGAGCTCTGGAAACACCATATATTTT.

This clone occurred once. J is TRBJ2-7 and V is TRBV18, with 7 nucleotides matching TRBD1. The CDR3 has 14 residues. The ends lost 3 bases at V and 7 bases at J; junction bases unmatched: 9. Per germline, CDR1 KGHSH and CDR2 LQKENI. The CDR3 DNA reads TGTGCCAGCTCACCTACCAGGACAGGACGGGAGCAGTACTTC. Translation gives CASSPTRTGREQYF.

The V and J genes are TRBV12-5 and TRBJ1-3; 7 positions agree with TRBD1. CDR3 length equals 17 residues. V shed 1 base, J shed 3 bases, and the junction held 9 bases outside the gene matches. Germline V CDR1 and CDR2: LGHNT, FRNRAP. CDR3 amino acids: CASGLGGEGARGNTIYF. The CDR3 region has the DNA TGTGCTAGTGGTTTGGGCGGCGAGGGGGCTCGTGGAAACACCATATATTTT. Drawing the rest from reference TRBV12-5 and TRBJ1-3, the complete variable domain is DARVTQTPRHKVTEMGQEVTMRCQPILGHNTVFWYRQTMMQGLELLAYFRNRAPLDDSGMPKDRFSAEMPDATLATLKIQPSEPRDSAVYFCASGLGGEGARGNTIYFGEGSWLTVV.

The chain is built from TRBV2 and TRBJ1-2; no firm D call. CDR1 is SNHLY and CDR2 is FYNNEI in the germline V gene. V lost 4 bases and J lost 2, with 11 bases in between. The CDR3 extends over 14 amino acids. In DNA, the CDR3 is TGTGCCAGCAGTGGTGGGAGGCGCAACTATGGCTACACCTTC. As protein: CASSGGRRNYGYTF.

V and J are TRBV5-1 and TRBJ2-3; 8 bases are a match to TRBD1. Germline assignment: CDR1 SGHRS and CDR2 YFSETQ. The J segment lost 3 bases and the V segment lost 0 bases, leaving 9 bases of the junction unmatched. The CDR3 spans 17 residues. The CDR3 region has the DNA TGCGCCAGCAGCTTGGTTAGGGGACAGGAAGGAACAGATACGCAGTATTTT. It specifies CASSLVRGQEGTDTQYF.